This T cell receptor beta chain is drawn from a study of T cells in women clearing cervical HPV infection (dated by TCRdb to the late 2010s). Concerning the study at large: The cases were about 23 women with histologically confirmed HPV16-related CIN3 or worse, and 2 of those women had invasive cancers. Blood from cases was collected at the visit where the lesion was first found, while blood from controls was collected once the infection could no longer be detected. Five blinded duplicates per group were added as quality controls, giving 60 or so samples: 50 or so participants and some ten replicates. Since HLA typing was available for only a few women, HLA type could not be ruled out as a confounder. Nested within Costa Rica's Guanacaste HPV Natural History Study, an exploratory proof-of-principle case-control study compared TCR repertoires across cervical HPV16 outcomes. The 20 to 25 controls were women who cleared a single incident HPV16 infection within 12 months without developing precancer or cancer. Cases had a median age of about 35 years and controls had a median age of around 40, with no significant differences in baseline characteristics. In the parent cohort, around 10,000 women aged 18 or older were enrolled in Guanacaste, Costa Rica, during about 1993 to 1994 and were followed for seven years. For cases, a median interval of 149 days, with an interquartile range of 90 to 200 days, was observed between lesion detection and blood sampling. Cases and controls were matched on year of sample collection and on age within five years. Points the paper makes about the study in general: Cases had lower TRBV6-7 relative abundance than controls (approximately 0.1% versus 0.16%; Bonferroni P = 0.0008). Because T-cell numbers per sample were unknown, differences in richness could reflect varying T-cell content rather than repertoire biology. The cross-sectional design could not show whether associations preceded infection or resulted from it; effector/memory subsets and HPV-specific T cells were not isolated. Cases were distinguished from controls with an estimated AUC of 0.65 to 0.85 by random forest classifiers combining richness and V gene abundances. TCR repertoire richness was significantly higher in CIN3+ cases than in controls across sequencing depths, while evenness did not differ.

According to the germline V gene, CDR1 reads SGHTA and CDR2 reads FQGTGA. Reading from cysteine to phenylalanine, the CDR3 counts 14 amino acids. Sequencing covers 33 bases of the CDR3, shown here with the frame starting at base 1. The junction shows trimming of 5 bases on V and 4 bases on J, plus 14 bases between the germline ends. With respect to this clone: Its recognized antigen is unknown. The read finishes 3 residues shy of the CDR3 end, and the germline J gene is used to complete it.

Using the immunoSEQ assay, multiplex PCR amplified TCR beta CDR3 regions from an average of 1200 ng of genomic DNA per sample. Primer bias was corrected in the assay by using a complete synthetic TCR repertoire to establish an amplification baseline. The amplicons were sequenced using the Illumina platform. Per the authors' processing: Sequences were error-corrected by clustering with frequency ratios and a modified nearest-neighbor algorithm, then analyzed in the immunoSEQ Analyzer with IMGT gene definitions. At each rarefaction depth, TCR richness and evenness were averaged over 20 rarefaction repeats, and samples with fewer sequences than the depth were excluded. Relative abundances of V, D and J genes were compared between groups using Wilcoxon rank sum tests, with FDR correction applied. In the blinded duplicates, the intraclass correlation was 90% to 96% for TCR richness and averaged approximately 82% across 66 gene segments. The immuneACCESS repertoire file appears here via TCRdb, limited to in-frame rearrangements. These files lack a portion of the clones; in checked studies, under half of the deficit traces to unresolved V genes, and the cause of the others is not known. V, J and clone size are those of that table, while D and trimming were read from the DNA. This sample's table has entries for tens of thousands of clones. Jointly, the top ten make up approximately 24% of the sample.

Every participant had a single incident cervical HPV16 infection, and women with prevalent HPV16 infections were excluded. Cervical HPV DNA was detected with MY09/MY11 PCR, and genotyping was done by dot-blot hybridization. Around 15 mL of heparinized blood was centrifuged, after which the buffy coat was aliquoted, frozen at -30 degrees C, and then stored at -80 degrees C. Genomic DNA was extracted from buffy coat specimens using QIAGEN kits. Here the chain combines TRBV7-3 and TRBJ2-5, and TRBD2 may be the D gene, going by 6 matching bases. The sequence was collected from a woman between 18 and 70 years old with a cervical HPV16 infection that either progressed to CIN3+ or cleared (not recorded which). Sequencing was performed on blood buffy coat. This receptor has the CDR3 CASSPQRGGETQYF. The part of the CDR3 DNA that was read is TGTGCCAGCAGCCCACAACGGGGAGGAGAGACC.